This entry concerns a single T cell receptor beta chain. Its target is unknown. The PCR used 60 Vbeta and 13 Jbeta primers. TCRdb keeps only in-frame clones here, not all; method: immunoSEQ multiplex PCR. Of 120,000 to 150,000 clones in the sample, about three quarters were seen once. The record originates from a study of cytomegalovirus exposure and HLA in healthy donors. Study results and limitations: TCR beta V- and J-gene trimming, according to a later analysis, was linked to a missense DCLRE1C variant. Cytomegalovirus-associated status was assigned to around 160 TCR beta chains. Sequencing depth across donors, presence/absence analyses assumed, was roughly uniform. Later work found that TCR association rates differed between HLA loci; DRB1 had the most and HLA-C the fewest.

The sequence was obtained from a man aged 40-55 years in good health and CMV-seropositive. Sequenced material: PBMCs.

The CDR3 protein is CASSLRTRDRSSYEQYF. CDR3 bases: TGTGCCAGCAGTTTAAGAACCCGGGATCGGAGCTCCTACGAGCAGTACTTC. The chain combines TRBV28 with TRBJ2-7; D is perhaps TRBD2 (5 bases). With 2 bases removed from V and 0 bases from J, the gap between germline ends came to 17 bases. Per the germline V gene, CDR1 is MDHEN and CDR2 is SYDVKM. The CDR3 contains 17 residues.